The 13 T cell receptor beta chains reported below all come from one sample, sequenced in a study of blood T cell repertoires in COVID-19. Generated by immunoSEQ multiplex PCR, the TCRdb table keeps only in-frame clones and is missing some. The sample includes approximately 130,000 clones, 88% seen only once; the top ten take approximately 8%. The specimen was peripheral blood. These receptors all stem from a man in his forties or fifties with acute or convalescent COVID-19.

This rearrangement joins TRBV5-4 to TRBJ2-3; TRBD2 is a possible D gene (7 bases). Trimming stripped 3 bases from V and 2 bases from J, with 16 bases between. This CDR3 has 16 amino acids. Germline V CDR1 and CDR2: SGHNT, YYREEE (reference sequence). DNA of the CDR3: TGTGCCAGCAGCTGGGGGGCGGGACTACACACAGATACGCAGTATTTT. Residues: CASSWGAGLHTDTQYF.

The chain joins TRBV5-4 to TRBJ2-2; 7 bases are shared with TRBD2. V shed 0 bases and J 7 bases; nucleotides not matched to a gene: 12. Per the germline V gene, CDR1 is SGHNT and CDR2 is YYREEE (reference sequence). The CDR3 is 17 amino acids. The CDR3 DNA reads TGTGCCAGCAGCTTGGCCCCTCGTCTGGGGGGGGGCGGGGAGCTGTTTTTT. Amino acids: CASSLAPRLGGGGELFF. Based on the CDR3 plus reference TRBV5-4 and TRBJ2-2, the full variable domain is ETGVTQSPTHLIKTRGQQVTLRCSSQSGHNTVSWYQQALGQGPQFIFQYYREEENGRGNFPPRFSGLQFPNYSSELNVNALELDDSALYLCASSLAPRLGGGGELFFGEGSRLTVL.

The rearrangement links TRBV29-1 to TRBJ2-1, with D hard to call. The germline V gene encodes CDR1 SQVTM and CDR2 ANQGSEA. Deletions cut 5 bases from V and 9 bases from J, with 8 bases between. This CDR3 has 10 amino acids. CDR3 loop: CSVWHGEQFF. CDR3 bases: TGCAGCGTTTGGCATGGTGAGCAGTTCTTC.

V usage is TRBV19 and J usage is TRBJ1-5, with TRBD1 matching over 9 bases. Looked up from germline, CDR1 is LNHDA and CDR2 is SQIVND (reference sequence). J gave up 4 bases and V 5 bases, and 12 bases lay outside the gene matches. The CDR3 is 17 residues long. CDR3 amino acids: CASSLDSGTGLNQPQHF. The CDR3 nucleotides are TGTGCCAGTAGTCTCGATTCCGGGACAGGGTTGAATCAGCCCCAGCATTTT.

The chain uses TRBV6-2 or TRBV6-3 and TRBJ2-7, with 8 bases lining up with TRBD1. With 6 bases clipped from V and 1 base from J, the junction kept 5 bases outside the gene matches. In germline, CDR1 is MNHEY, CDR2 SVGEGT. The CDR3 has 14 amino acids. CDR3 coding DNA: TGTGCCAGCAGCGACAGGGGTTGGTCCTACGAGCAGTACTTC. Protein sequence: CASSDRGWSYEQYF.

The chain has TRBV24-1 and TRBJ2-4; a possible D gene is TRBD1 (6 bases). The V end lost 5 bases, the J end lost 0 bases, and 10 bases lay between the germline ends. There are 15 residues in the CDR3. Germline CDR1 is KGHDR and CDR2 is SFDVKD. The CDR3 bases are TGTGCCACCAGTGTTGGGGGCCTAGCCAAAAACATTCAGTACTTC. Protein: CATSVGGLAKNIQYF.

This clone was seen a single time. The chain links TRBV7-9 to TRBJ2-6; 14 bases match TRBD2. The CDR3 loop spans 19 amino acids. CDR1 SEHNR and CDR2 FQNEAQ come from the germline V gene (reference sequence). V shed 5 bases, J shed 0 bases, and the junction held 6 bases outside the gene matches. CDR3 residues: CASSDGLAGGPSGANVLTF. The CDR3 DNA reads as TGTGCCAGCAGCGATGGACTAGCGGGAGGCCCCTCTGGGGCCAACGTCCTGACTTTC.

The V gene is TRBV7-2, the J gene TRBJ2-5; possible D gene TRBD2, 7 bases. This CDR3 spans 16 amino acids. Germline CDR1 is SGHTA and CDR2 is FQGNSA. V was clipped by 5 bases and J by 4 bases, with 20 bases between them. CDR3 DNA: TGTGCCAGCAGCCTAAACTCAGGGGAGGGCGCAGAGACCCAGTACTTC. As protein: CASSLNSGEGAETQYF.

This chain uses TRBV9 with TRBJ2-3, with D perhaps TRBD2 (6 bases). The CDR3 loop spans 17 amino acids. The germline CDR1 and CDR2 sequences are SGDLS and YYNGEE. V was clipped by 0 bases and J by 3 bases, with 17 bases between them. In nucleotides, the CDR3 is TGTGCCAGCAGCGTAGGCGGAGGGTTAGGTACGACAGATACGCAGTATTTT. Its translation: CASSVGGGLGTTDTQYF.

The V gene is TRBV30, the J gene TRBJ2-4, with no clear D. Germline lookup yields CDR1 GTSNPN and CDR2 SVGIG (reference sequence). This CDR3 comprises 14 residues. V lost 6 bases and J lost 1, with 13 bases in between. The DNA for the CDR3 is TGTGCCTGCTTTACCCCTGAGGCCAAAAACATTCAGTACTTC. Protein sequence: CACFTPEAKNIQYF. Drawing the rest from reference TRBV30 and TRBJ2-4, the complete variable domain is SQTIHQWPATLVQPVGSPLSLECTVEGTSNPNLYWYRQAAGRGLQLLFYSVGIGQISSEVPQNLSASRPQDRQFILSSKKLLLSDSGFYLCACFTPEAKNIQYFGAGTRLSVL.

This clone came up once. The chain uses TRBV7-2 and TRBJ2-2, with TRBD1 identical over 11 bases. The germline CDR1 and CDR2 sequences are SGHTA and FQGNSA. CDR3 length: 15 amino acids. J was trimmed by 6 bases and V by 8 bases; bases with no gene match: 8. The CDR3 nucleotides are TGTGCCAGCCACCTCGAGGACAGGGGGCCCGGGGAGCTGTTTTTT. As protein: CASHLEDRGPGELFF.

The chain has TRBV2 and TRBJ2-1; D remains unclear. CDR3 length: 13 amino acids. The germline gives CDR1 SNHLY, CDR2 FYNNEI. Trimming pared 4 bases from V and 13 bases from J, leaving 17 bases between. The DNA for the CDR3 is TGTGCCAGCAGTGGACTGACCACTGAAAGTCAGTTCTTC. Its translation is CASSGLTTESQFF.

The chain joins TRBV19 to TRBJ1-2; TRBD1 agrees at 7 bases. V was pared by 5 bases and J by 4 bases, with 7 bases of the junction left unmatched. Germline V gene sequence: CDR1 LNHDA, CDR2 SQIVND (reference sequence). The CDR3 spans 14 residues. CDR3 residues: CASSGTGVSYGYTF. The CDR3 DNA reads TGTGCCAGTAGTGGAACAGGGGTAAGCTATGGCTACACCTTC.